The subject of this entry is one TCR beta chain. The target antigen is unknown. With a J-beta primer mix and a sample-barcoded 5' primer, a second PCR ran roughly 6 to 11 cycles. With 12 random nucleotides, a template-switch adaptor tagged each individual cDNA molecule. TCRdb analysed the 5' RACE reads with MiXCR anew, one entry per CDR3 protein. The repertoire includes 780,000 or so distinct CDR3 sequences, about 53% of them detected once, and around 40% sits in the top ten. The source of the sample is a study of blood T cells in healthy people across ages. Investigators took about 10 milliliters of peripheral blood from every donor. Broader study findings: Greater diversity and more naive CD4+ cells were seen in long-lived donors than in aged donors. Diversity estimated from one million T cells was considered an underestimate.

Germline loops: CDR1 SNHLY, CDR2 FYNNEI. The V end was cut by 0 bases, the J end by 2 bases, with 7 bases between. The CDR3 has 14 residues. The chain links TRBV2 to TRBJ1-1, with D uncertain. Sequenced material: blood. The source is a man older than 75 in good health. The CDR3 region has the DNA TGTGCCAGCAGTGAAGCGGGGTACAACACTGAAGCTTTCTTT. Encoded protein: CASSEAGYNTEAFF.